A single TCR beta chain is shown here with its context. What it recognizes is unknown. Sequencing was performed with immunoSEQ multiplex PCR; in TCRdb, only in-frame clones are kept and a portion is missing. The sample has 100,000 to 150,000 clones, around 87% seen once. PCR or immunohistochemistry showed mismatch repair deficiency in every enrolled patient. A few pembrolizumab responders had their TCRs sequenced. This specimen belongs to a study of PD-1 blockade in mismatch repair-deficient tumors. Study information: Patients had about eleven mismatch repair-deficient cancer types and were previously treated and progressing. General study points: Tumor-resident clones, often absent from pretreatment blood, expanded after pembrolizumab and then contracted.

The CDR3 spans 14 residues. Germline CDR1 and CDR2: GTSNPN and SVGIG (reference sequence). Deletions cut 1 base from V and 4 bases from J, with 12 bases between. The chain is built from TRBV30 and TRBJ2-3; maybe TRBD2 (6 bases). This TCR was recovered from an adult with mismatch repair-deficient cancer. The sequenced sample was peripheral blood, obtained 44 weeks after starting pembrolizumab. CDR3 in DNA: TGTGCCTGGAGTGGGGGGGTCGGGCCAGATACGCAGTATTTT. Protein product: CAWSGGVGPDTQYF.